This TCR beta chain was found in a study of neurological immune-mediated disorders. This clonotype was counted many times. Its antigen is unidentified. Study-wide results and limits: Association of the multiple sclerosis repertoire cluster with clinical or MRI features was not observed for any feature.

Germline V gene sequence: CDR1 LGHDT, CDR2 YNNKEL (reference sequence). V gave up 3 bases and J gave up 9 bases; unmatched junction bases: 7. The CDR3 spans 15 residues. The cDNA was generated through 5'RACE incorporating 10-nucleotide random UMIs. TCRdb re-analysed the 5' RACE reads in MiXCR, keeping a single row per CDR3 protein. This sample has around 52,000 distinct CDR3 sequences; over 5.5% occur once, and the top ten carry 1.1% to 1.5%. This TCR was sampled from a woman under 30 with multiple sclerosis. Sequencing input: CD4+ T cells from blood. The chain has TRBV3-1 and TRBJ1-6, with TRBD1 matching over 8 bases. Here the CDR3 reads CASSHQQGVTSPLHF. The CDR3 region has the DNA TGTGCCAGCAGCCATCAACAGGGGGTTACTTCACCCCTCCACTTT.